This passage covers 17 T cell receptor beta chains from one sample sequenced in a study of blood T cell repertoires in COVID-19. Sequencing was performed with immunoSEQ multiplex PCR; in TCRdb, only in-frame clones are kept and a portion is missing. Of fewer than 80,000 clones in the sample, roughly 92% were seen once. Material: peripheral blood. These receptor sequences come from a human donor in a cohort sampled during active COVID-19.

The chain joins TRBV7-8 to TRBJ1-4; the D is unclear. V was pared by 5 bases and J by 8 bases, with 12 bases between. The CDR3 runs 13 residues. The V gene's germline CDR1 is SGHVS and CDR2 FQNEAQ. CDR3 region: CASSPLAVEKLFF. The CDR3 region has the DNA TGTGCCAGCAGCCCCTTGGCAGTGGAAAAACTGTTTTTT.

The chain carries TRBV7-3 and TRBJ2-1; tentative D call: TRBD2 (6 bases). This CDR3 is built from 14 residues. Germline V CDR1 and CDR2: SGHTA, FQGTGA. The V end was cut by 3 bases, the J end by 1 base, with 7 bases between. The CDR3 bases are TGTGCCAGCAGCTTTGGAGGGTCCTACAATGAGCAGTTCTTC. This translates into CASSFGGSYNEQFF.

Comments on this clone: One junction end does not reproduce the germline sequence, and a read error may be involved. This chain uses TRBV15 with TRBJ2-5; 9 nucleotides align to TRBD1. From germline, CDR1 is LNHNV and CDR2 YYDKDF (reference sequence). The CDR3 sequence is 12 residues long. The CDR3 sequence: CATSKDRGIGDF. The CDR3 coding sequence is TGTGCCACCAGCAAGGACAGGGGTATAGGTGACTTC.

The chain uses TRBV24-1 and TRBJ1-5, with D possibly matching TRBD1 (5 bases). Trimming pared 2 bases from V and 0 bases from J, leaving 10 bases between. The CDR3 is 16 residues long. Germline V CDR1 and CDR2: KGHDR, SFDVKD. The DNA of the CDR3 is TGTGCCACCAGTGATTCCCCACAGGATAGCAATCAGCCCCAGCATTTT. Translated: CATSDSPQDSNQPQHF.

This chain uses TRBV6-1 with TRBJ2-5; D gene uncertain. The CDR3 is 13 residues long. CDR1 is MNHNS and CDR2 is SASEGT in the germline V gene. V lost 1 base and J 2 bases, leaving 5 bases between the germline ends. CDR3 sequence (DNA): TGTGCCAGCAGTGAAGTCAGACAAGAGACCCAGTACTTC. Protein: CASSEVRQETQYF.

This chain connects TRBV11-2 to TRBJ2-1; 7 bases align to TRBD2. The length of the CDR3 is 16 residues. The trim removed 3 bases at V and 4 bases at J, leaving 9 bases unmatched. Looked up from germline, CDR1 is SGHAT and CDR2 is FQNNGV. CDR3 loop: CASSFLTSAEYNEQFF. DNA for the CDR3: TGTGCCAGCAGCTTCCTAACTAGCGCGGAGTACAATGAGCAGTTCTTC.

This sequence joins TRBV28 and TRBJ1-5; 10 nucleotides line up with TRBD1. This CDR3 is built from 16 residues. V trimming: 8 bases; J trimming: 3 bases; junction bases outside the gene matches: 10. Germline V lookup: CDR1 MDHEN, CDR2 SYDVKM. CDR3 nucleotides: TGTGCCAGCCATGAACATGGGACAGGGGACAATCAGCCCCAGCATTTT. It encodes CASHEHGTGDNQPQHF.

The chain joins TRBV7-2 to TRBJ2-5; TRBD2 aligns across 13 bases. This CDR3 is built from 16 residues. V shed 3 bases and J 2 bases; nucleotides not matched to a gene: 3. Germline CDR1 SGHTA, CDR2 FQGNSA. CDR3 region: CASSLGLAGLQETQYF. DNA of the CDR3: TGTGCCAGCAGCTTGGGACTAGCGGGGCTACAAGAGACCCAGTACTTC.

This chain links TRBV5-4 with TRBJ2-1, with 7 bases identical to TRBD2. The V gene's germline CDR1 is SGHNT and CDR2 YYREEE (reference sequence). The CDR3 runs 14 residues. With V trimmed by 3 bases and J by 5 bases, 5 bases remained unmatched. The CDR3 protein is CASSSTGLHNEQFF. The CDR3 bases are TGTGCCAGCAGCTCCACGGGACTACACAATGAGCAGTTCTTC.

The rearrangement links TRBV14 to TRBJ2-1; no reliable D call. The CDR3 has 16 residues. Germline V gives CDR1 SGHDN, CDR2 FVKESK. Trimming pared 1 base from V and 4 bases from J, leaving 14 bases between. CDR3 in amino acids: CASSQAPRAPYNEQFF. The CDR3 DNA follows: TGTGCCAGCAGCCAAGCCCCTAGAGCGCCGTACAATGAGCAGTTCTTC.

The chain employs TRBV3-1 (or the pseudogene TRBV3-2) and TRBJ1-2; no clear D gene. The germline V gene encodes CDR1 LGHDT and CDR2 YNNKEL (reference sequence). CDR3 length: 12 residues. The V end was cut by 1 base, the J end by 5 bases, with 5 bases between. CDR3 region: CASSQAGYGYTF. In DNA form, the CDR3 reads TGTGCCAGCAGCCAAGCGGGGTATGGCTACACCTTC.

The chain combines TRBV27 with TRBJ1-2, with D uncertain. CDR3 length: 12 amino acids. The germline V gene encodes CDR1 MNHEY and CDR2 SMNVEV (reference sequence). The V gene lost 4 bases and the J gene lost 4 bases, with 7 bases spanning the gap. The CDR3 nucleotides read TGTGCCAGCAGTTCTAACGGCTATGGCTACACCTTC. Its protein product is CASSSNGYGYTF.

V usage is TRBV7-9 and J usage is TRBJ2-2; 11 bases are a match to TRBD2. Germline lookup yields CDR1 SEHNR and CDR2 FQNEAQ (reference sequence). The V and J ends lost 1 base and 5 bases, in that order; junction bases with no gene match: 9. The length of the CDR3 is 18 residues. CDR3 DNA sequence: TGTGCCAGCAGCTTAGGACTAGCGGGGAGATCGGGGACCGGGGAGCTGTTTTTT. The encoded protein is CASSLGLAGRSGTGELFF.

The chain joins TRBV7-8 to TRBJ2-7, with TRBD2 identical over 9 bases. V lost 5 bases to trimming and J lost 5 bases; unmatched junction nucleotides: 13. Germline V gene data show CDR1 as SGHVS and CDR2 as FQNEAQ. This CDR3 region has 16 residues. CDR3 residues: CASSRRGGRAGDEQYF. DNA of the CDR3: TGTGCCAGCAGCCGGCGGGGCGGGAGGGCCGGGGACGAGCAGTACTTC.

The CDR3 sequence is CASSKGGGGDTQYF. CDR3 coding DNA: TGTGCCAGCAGCAAAGGCGGGGGGGGAGATACGCAGTATTTT. The genes are TRBV28 and TRBJ2-3; 9 bases match TRBD2. The CDR3 consists of 14 residues. The germline V gene has CDR1 MDHEN and CDR2 SYDVKM. J was trimmed by 5 bases and V by 6 bases; bases with no gene match: 6.

The rearrangement links TRBV3-1 (or the pseudogene TRBV3-2) to TRBJ1-3; D is ambiguous. V gave up 6 bases and J gave up 0 bases, with 12 bases separating them. The CDR3 has 15 residues. Germline V gives CDR1 LGHDT, CDR2 YNNKEL (reference sequence). CDR3 sequence reads: CASRLTHNSGNTIYF. CDR3 bases: TGTGCCAGCAGGCTGACACATAACTCTGGAAACACCATATATTTT.

The gene calls are TRBV18 and TRBJ2-2, with a tentative D call TRBD2 (5 bases). Trimming left V 1 base short and J 4 bases short, with 13 bases between. Germline values: CDR1 KGHSH, CDR2 LQKENI. The length of the CDR3 is 16 residues. CDR3 DNA: TGTGCCAGCTCACCACGCCCGAGGGAAGCCACCGGGGAGCTGTTTTTT. Its translation: CASSPRPREATGELFF.